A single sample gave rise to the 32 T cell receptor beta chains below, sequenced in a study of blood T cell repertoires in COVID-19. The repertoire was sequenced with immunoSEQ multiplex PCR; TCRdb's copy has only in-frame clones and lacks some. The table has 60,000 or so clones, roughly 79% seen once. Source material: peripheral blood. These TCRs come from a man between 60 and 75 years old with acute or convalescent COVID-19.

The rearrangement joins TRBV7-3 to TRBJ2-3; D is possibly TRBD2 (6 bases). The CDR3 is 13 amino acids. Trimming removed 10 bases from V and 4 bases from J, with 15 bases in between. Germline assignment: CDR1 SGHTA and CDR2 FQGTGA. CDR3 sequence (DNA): TGTGCCACGGGGGACGGCGTATCAGATACGCAGTATTTT. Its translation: CATGDGVSDTQYF.

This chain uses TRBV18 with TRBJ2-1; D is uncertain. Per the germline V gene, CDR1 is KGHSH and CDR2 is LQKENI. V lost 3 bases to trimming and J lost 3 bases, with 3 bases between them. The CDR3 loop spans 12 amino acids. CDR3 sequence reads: CASSPSYNEQFF. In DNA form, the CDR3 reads TGTGCCAGCTCACCTAGCTACAATGAGCAGTTCTTC.

The CDR3 DNA follows: TGTGCCACCGTCGGGGGAGCGGGGGGCCTCTACAATGAGCAGTTCTTC. Its protein is CATVGGAGGLYNEQFF. This chain uses TRBV10-3 with TRBJ2-1; 9 nucleotides align to TRBD2. V shed 10 bases and J 3 bases; nucleotides not matched to a gene: 13. This CDR3 is built from 16 residues. The V gene's germline CDR1 is ENHRY and CDR2 SYGVKD.

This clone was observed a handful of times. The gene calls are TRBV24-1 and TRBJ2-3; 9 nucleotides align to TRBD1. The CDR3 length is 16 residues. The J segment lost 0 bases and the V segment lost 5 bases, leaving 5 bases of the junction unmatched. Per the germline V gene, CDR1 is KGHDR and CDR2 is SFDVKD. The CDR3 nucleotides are TGTGCCACCAGTGCCTGGACAGGGGTGAGCACAGATACGCAGTATTTT. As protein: CATSAWTGVSTDTQYF.

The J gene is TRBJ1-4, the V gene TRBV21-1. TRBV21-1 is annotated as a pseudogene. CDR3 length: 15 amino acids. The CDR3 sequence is CASSKAHGANEKLFF. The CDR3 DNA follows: TGTGCCAGCAGCAAAGCACACGGGGCTAATGAAAAACTGTTTTTT.

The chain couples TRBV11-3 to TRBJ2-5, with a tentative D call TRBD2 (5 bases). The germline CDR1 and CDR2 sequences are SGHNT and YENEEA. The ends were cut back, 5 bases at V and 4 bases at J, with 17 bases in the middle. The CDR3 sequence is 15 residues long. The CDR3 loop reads CASSTGQEGVETQYF. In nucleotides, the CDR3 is TGTGCCAGCAGCACTGGGCAAGAGGGAGTAGAGACCCAGTACTTC.

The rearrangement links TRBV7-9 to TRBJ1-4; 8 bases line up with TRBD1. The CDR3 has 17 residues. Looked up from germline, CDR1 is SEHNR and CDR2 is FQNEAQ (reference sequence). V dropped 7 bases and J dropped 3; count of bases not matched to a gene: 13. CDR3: CASTPGTGGPANEKLFF. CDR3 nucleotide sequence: TGTGCCAGCACCCCGGGGACAGGAGGGCCGGCTAATGAAAAACTGTTTTTT.

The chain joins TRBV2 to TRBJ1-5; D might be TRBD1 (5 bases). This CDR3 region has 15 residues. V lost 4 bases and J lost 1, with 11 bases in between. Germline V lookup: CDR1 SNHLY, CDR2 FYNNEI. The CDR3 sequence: CASSGRGKSNQPQHF. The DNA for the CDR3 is TGTGCCAGCAGTGGACGGGGGAAAAGCAATCAGCCCCAGCATTTT.

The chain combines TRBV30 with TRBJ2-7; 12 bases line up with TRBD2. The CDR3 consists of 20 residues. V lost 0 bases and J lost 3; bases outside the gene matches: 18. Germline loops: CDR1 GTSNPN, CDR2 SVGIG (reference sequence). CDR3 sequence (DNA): TGTGCCTGGAGTGTACCTCGGACTAGCGGGGAAACCTATCTAATCTACGAGCAGTACTTC. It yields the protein CAWSVPRTSGETYLIYEQYF.

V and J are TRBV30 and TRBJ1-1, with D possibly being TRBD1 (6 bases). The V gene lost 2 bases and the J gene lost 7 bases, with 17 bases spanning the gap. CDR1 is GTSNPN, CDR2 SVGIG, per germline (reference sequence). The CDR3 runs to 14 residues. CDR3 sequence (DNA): TGTGCCTGGAGTCCTGGGACATACGTGGGTGAAGCTTTCTTT. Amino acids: CAWSPGTYVGEAFF.

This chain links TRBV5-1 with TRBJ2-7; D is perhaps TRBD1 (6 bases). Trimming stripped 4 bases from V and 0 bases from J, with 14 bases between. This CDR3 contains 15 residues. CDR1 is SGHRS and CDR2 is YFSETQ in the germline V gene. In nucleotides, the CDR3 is TGCGCCAGCAGCGCGACAGGCTTGAGCTCCTACGAGCAGTACTTC. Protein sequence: CASSATGLSSYEQYF.

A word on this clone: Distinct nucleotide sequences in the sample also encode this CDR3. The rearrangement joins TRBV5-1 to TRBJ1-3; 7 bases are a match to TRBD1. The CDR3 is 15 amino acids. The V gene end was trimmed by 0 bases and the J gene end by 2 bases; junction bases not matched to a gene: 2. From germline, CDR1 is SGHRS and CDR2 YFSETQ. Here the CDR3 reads CASSLGTGAGNTIYF. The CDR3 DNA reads TGCGCCAGCAGCTTGGGAACAGGGGCTGGAAACACCATATATTTT. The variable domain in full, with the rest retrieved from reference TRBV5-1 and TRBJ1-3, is KAGVTQTPRYLIKTRGQQVTLSCSPISGHRSVSWYQQTPGQGLQFLFEYFSETQRNKGNFPGRFSGRQFSNSRSEMNVSTLELGDSALYLCASSLGTGAGNTIYFGEGSWLTVV.

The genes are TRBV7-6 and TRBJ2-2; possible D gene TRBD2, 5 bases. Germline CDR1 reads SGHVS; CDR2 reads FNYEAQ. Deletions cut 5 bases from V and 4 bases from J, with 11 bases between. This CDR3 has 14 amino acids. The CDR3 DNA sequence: TGTGCCAGCAGCCCGGAGGCGACCACCGGGGAGCTGTTTTTT. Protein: CASSPEATTGELFF.

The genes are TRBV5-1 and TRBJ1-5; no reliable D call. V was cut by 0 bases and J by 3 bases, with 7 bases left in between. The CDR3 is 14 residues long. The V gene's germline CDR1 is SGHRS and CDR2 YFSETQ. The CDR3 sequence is CASSLDTVNQPQHF. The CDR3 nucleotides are TGCGCCAGCAGCTTGGATACAGTCAATCAGCCCCAGCATTTT.

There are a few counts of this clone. The CDR3: CASSYLGQRFDNEQFF. As DNA, the CDR3 is TGTGCCAGCAGTTACCTGGGACAAAGATTTGACAATGAGCAGTTCTTC. This chain uses TRBV6-5 with TRBJ2-1; the D gene is possibly TRBD1 (6 bases). There are 16 residues in the CDR3. CDR1 is MNHEY, CDR2 SVGAGI, per germline. V was clipped by 2 bases and J by 5 bases, with 16 bases between them.

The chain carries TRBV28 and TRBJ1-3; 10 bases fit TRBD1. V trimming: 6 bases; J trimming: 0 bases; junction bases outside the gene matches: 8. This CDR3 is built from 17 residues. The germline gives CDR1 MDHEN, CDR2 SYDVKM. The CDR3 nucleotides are TGTGCCAGCAGGCGGGACAGGGGCTTTTCCTCTGGAAACACCATATATTTT. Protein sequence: CASRRDRGFSSGNTIYF.

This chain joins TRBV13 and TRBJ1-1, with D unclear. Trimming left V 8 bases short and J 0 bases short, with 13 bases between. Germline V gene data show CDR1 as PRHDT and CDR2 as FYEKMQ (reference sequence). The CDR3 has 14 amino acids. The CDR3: CASGSEALNTEAFF. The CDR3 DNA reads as TGTGCCAGCGGGTCGGAGGCTTTGAACACTGAAGCTTTCTTT. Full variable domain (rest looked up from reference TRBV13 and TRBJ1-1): AAGVIQSPRHLIKEKRETATLKCYPIPRHDTVYWYQQGPGQDPQFLISFYEKMQSDKGSIPDRFSAQQFSDYHSELNMSSLELGDSALYFCASGSEALNTEAFFGQGTRLTVV.

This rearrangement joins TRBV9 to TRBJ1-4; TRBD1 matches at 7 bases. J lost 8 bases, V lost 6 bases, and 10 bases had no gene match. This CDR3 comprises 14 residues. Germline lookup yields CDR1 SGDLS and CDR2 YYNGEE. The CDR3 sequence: CASTPGQTGEKLFF. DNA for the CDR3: TGTGCCAGCACCCCGGGACAGACAGGAGAAAAACTGTTTTTT.

The DNA of the CDR3 is TGTGCCAGCAGCTTATCACAGGTGAACACTGAAGCTTTCTTT. Its translation: CASSLSQVNTEAFF. The chain joins TRBV5-5 to TRBJ1-1, with D maybe TRBD1 (5 bases). This CDR3 region has 14 residues. CDR1 SGHKS and CDR2 YYEKEE come from the germline V gene (reference sequence). V was cut by 2 bases and J by 0 bases, with 8 bases left in between.

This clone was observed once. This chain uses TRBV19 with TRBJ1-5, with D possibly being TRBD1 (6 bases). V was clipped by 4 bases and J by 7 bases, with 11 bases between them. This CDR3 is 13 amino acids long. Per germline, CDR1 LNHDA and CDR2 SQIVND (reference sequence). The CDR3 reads CASSTWTAQPQHF. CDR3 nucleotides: TGTGCCAGTAGTACGTGGACAGCCCAGCCCCAGCATTTT.

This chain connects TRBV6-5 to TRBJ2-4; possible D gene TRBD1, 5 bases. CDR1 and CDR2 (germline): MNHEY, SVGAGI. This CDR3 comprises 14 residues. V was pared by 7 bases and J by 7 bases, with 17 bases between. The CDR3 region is CASTGHPYRNIQYF. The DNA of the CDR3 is TGTGCCAGCACCGGACATCCGTATAGGAACATTCAGTACTTC.

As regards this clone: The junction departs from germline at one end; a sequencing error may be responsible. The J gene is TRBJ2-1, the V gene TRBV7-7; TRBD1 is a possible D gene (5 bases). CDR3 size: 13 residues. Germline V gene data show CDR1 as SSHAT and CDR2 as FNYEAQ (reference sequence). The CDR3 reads CASSLDSHNEQFF. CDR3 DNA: TGTGCTAGCAGCTTAGACAGTCACAATGAGCAGTTCTTC.

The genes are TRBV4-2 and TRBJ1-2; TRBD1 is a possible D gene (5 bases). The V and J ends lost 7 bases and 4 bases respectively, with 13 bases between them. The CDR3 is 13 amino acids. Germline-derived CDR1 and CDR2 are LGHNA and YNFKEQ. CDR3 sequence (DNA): TGTGCCAGCACACAGGAACTCTCCTATGGCTACACCTTC. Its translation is CASTQELSYGYTF.

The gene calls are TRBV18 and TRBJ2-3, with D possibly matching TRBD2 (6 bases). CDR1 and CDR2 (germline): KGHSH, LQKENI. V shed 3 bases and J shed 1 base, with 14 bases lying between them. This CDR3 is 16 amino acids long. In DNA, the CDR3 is TGTGCCAGCTCACCCGAGGGACTGCGGGGCACAGATACGCAGTATTTT. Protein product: CASSPEGLRGTDTQYF.

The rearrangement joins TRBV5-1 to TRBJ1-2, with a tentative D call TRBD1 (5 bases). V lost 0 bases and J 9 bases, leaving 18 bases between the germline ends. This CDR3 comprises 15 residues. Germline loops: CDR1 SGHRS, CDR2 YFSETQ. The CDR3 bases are TGCGCCAGCAGCTTGGAAGTCGGGGGGAGGGGACGCTACACCTTC. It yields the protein CASSLEVGGRGRYTF.

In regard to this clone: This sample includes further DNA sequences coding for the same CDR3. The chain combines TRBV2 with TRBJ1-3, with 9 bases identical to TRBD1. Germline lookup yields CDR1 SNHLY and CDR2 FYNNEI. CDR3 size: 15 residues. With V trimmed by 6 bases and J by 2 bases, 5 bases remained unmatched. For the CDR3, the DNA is TGTGCCAGCAGCGGTGGGACAGGGCCTGGAAACACCATATATTTT. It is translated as CASSGGTGPGNTIYF.

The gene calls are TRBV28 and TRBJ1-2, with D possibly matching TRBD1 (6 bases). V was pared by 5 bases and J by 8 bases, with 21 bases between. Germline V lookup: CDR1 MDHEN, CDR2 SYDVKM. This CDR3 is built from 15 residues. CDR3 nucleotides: TGTGCCAGCAGTCCCCCGGGGACATCCGGAGGCGGCTACACCTTC. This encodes CASSPPGTSGGGYTF.

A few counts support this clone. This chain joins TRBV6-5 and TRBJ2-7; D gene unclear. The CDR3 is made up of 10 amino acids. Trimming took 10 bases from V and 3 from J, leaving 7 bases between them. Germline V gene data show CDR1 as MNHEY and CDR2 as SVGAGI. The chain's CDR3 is CATFRYEQYF. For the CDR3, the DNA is TGTGCCACCTTTCGCTACGAGCAGTACTTC.

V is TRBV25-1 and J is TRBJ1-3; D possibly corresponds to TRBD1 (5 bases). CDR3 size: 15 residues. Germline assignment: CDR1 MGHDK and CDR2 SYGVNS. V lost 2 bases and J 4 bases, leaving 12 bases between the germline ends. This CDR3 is CASSETAGSGNTIYF. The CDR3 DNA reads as TGTGCCAGCAGTGAAACAGCAGGGTCGGGAAACACCATATATTTT.

This chain's CDR3 is CASSGTEAWDTEAFF. CDR3 sequence (DNA): TGTGCCAGCAGCGGGACAGAAGCATGGGACACTGAAGCTTTCTTT. The rearrangement joins TRBV6-5 to TRBJ1-1; 7 bases fit TRBD1. Germline CDR1 and CDR2: MNHEY and SVGAGI. The CDR3 is 15 amino acids. The trim removed 6 bases at V and 3 bases at J, leaving 10 bases unmatched.

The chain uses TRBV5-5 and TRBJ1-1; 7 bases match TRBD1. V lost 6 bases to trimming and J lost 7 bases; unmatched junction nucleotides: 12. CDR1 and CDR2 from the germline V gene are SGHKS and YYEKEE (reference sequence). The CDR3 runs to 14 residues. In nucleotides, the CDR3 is TGTGCCAGCACCCCCTTGGGACAGACTTTTGAAGCTTTCTTT. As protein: CASTPLGQTFEAFF. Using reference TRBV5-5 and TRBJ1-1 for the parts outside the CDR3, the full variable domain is DAGVTQSPTHLIKTRGQQVTLRCSPISGHKSVSWYQQVLGQGPQFIFQYYEKEERGRGNFPDRFSARQFPNYSSELNVNALLLGDSALYLCASTPLGQTFEAFFGQGTRLTVV.

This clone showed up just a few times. The CDR3 sequence: CASSLKRNTEAFF. The CDR3, as DNA: TGTGCCAGCAGTTTAAAGCGGAACACTGAAGCTTTCTTT. This chain connects TRBV28 to TRBJ1-1; D not resolved. V shed 2 bases and J shed 1 base, with 5 bases lying between them. Germline CDR1 is MDHEN and CDR2 is SYDVKM. The CDR3 covers 13 residues.